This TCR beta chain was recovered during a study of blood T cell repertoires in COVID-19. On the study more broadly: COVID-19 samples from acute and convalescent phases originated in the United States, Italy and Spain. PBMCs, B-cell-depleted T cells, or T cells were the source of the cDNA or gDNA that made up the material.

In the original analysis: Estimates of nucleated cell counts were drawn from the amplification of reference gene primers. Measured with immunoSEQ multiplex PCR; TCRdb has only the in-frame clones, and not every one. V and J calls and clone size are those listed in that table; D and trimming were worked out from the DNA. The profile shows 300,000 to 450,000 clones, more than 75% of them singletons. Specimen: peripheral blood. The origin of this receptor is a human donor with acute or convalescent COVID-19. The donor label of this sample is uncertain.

The CDR3 reads CASSYLAGGTEAFF. The CDR3 region has the DNA TGTGCCAGCAGTTACTTGGCCGGGGGGACTGAAGCTTTCTTT. The chain links TRBV6-5 to TRBJ1-1, with D perhaps TRBD1 (5 bases). Germline V CDR1 and CDR2: MNHEY, SVGAGI. The CDR3 length is 14 residues. V was trimmed by 1 base and J by 5 bases, leaving 11 bases between them.